The rows below give T cell receptor beta chains drawn from one sample of a study of the immune and genomic landscape of osteosarcoma. Method: immunoSEQ multiplex PCR; TCRdb's copy keeps in-frame clones and lacks some. The table records over 1,000 clones, around 79% of them present only once. The sample comprised primary tumor tissue from the femur. The receptor set was obtained from a man younger than 45 with osteosarcoma. CDR3s include the opening cysteine and the closing phenylalanine or tryptophan.

TRBJ1-5 TRBV4-3 CASSQGYRRGVNQPQHF
TRBJ1-2 TRBV6-6 CASRWTDGYTF
TRBJ1-4 TRBV27 CASSYGGATNEKLFF
TRBJ2-2 TRBV11-2 CASSPYRPDTGELFF
TRBJ2-5 TRBV5-6 CASSLSLGFQETQYF
TRBJ1-2 TRBV9 CASSVDTEDYGYTF
TRBJ1-1 TRBV6-1 CASSLRGVNTEAFF
TRBJ2-1 TRBV5-1 CASSLEGRRDEQFF
TRBJ2-1 TRBV5-4 CASSLMGGGAYNEQFF
TRBJ2-1 TRBV6-1 CASSELLAGDRREQFF
TRBJ1-5 TRBV7-8 CASSSTDGPGAPQHF
TRBJ1-2 TRBV6-5 CASTRTGEGYTF
TRBJ1-5 TRBV2 CASRVGTGGINQPQHF
TRBJ1-1 TRBV19 CASSIAAAGDTEAFF
TRBJ2-1 TRBV6-4 CAKSPRTAEQFF
TRBJ2-5 TRBV4-2 CASSQGKKETQYF
TRBJ1-1 TRBV11-3 CASSPRTGWDTEAFF
TRBJ2-1 TRBV4-2 CASSQGTSGSSYNEQFF
TRBJ1-1 TRBV5-1 CASSLGSGWDTEAFF
TRBJ2-1 TRBV11-3 CASSLVGGGINNEQFF
TRBJ1-5 TRBV19 CASSIEPTSQHF
TRBJ1-1 TRBV11-2 CASSPDLNTEAFF
TRBJ2-2 TRBV11-3 CASSLSGELFF
TRBJ2-3 TRBV4-2 CASSPTSGGADTQYF
TRBJ1-5 TRBV4-1 CASSQDYRTQHF
TRBJ1-5 TRBV2 CASRGTGLGNQPQHF
TRBJ1-3 TRBV4-3 CASSQDRAAPSGNTIYF
TRBJ1-1 TRBV7-3 CASSLTWLRCHTEAFF
TRBJ1-1 TRBV27 CASRGETGWDTEAFF
TRBJ1-2 TRBV6-5 CASSWTGNGYTF
TRBJ1-2 TRBV15 CATSKDRNYGYTF
TRBJ1-2 TRBV6-1 CASSGTANYGYTF
TRBJ2-5 TRBV9 CASSVGSSKGETQYF
TRBJ2-7 TRBV4-2 CASSQGTSGGAFSYEQYF
TRBJ1-1 TRBV28 CASGLTVNTEAFF
TRBJ1-1 TRBV5-1 CASSMNTEAFF
TRBJ2-3 TRBV10-3 CAISDGLGSDTQYF
TRBJ1-2 TRBV5-4 CASSVGQEFNYGYTF
TRBJ2-1 TRBV7-9 CASSLAVGRLWNEQFF
TRBJ1-1 TRBV5-1 CASSPVGTEAFF
TRBJ1-1 TRBV19 CESRGRMDTEAFF
TRBJ1-1 TRBV18 CASSPTLGGGNTEAFF
TRBJ1-4 TRBV4-3 CASSQDLGATNEKLFF
TRBJ1-6 TRBV7-2 CASSLDRNSPLHF
TRBJ1-2 TRBV6-5 CASWNGPYGYTF
TRBJ1-5 TRBV10-2 CASSESPRVGQPQHF
TRBJ2-3 TRBV5-4 CASSYRLKGVTDTQYF
TRBJ1-2 TRBV7-3 CASSLTGGSGYTF
TRBJ2-2 TRBV7-2 CASSQIKTSGTNTGELFF
TRBJ1-6 TRBV5-1 CASSPGTGGKSPLHF
TRBJ2-1 TRBV6-5 CASRRQGAGYNEQFF
TRBJ1-5 TRBV27 CASRPSGLTPQHF
TRBJ2-3 TRBV7-2 CASSLAGSGGPVDTQYF
TRBJ1-3 TRBV19 CASSMVFSSGGVGNTIYF
TRBJ2-7 TRBV7-8 CASSPDRGRSSYEQYF